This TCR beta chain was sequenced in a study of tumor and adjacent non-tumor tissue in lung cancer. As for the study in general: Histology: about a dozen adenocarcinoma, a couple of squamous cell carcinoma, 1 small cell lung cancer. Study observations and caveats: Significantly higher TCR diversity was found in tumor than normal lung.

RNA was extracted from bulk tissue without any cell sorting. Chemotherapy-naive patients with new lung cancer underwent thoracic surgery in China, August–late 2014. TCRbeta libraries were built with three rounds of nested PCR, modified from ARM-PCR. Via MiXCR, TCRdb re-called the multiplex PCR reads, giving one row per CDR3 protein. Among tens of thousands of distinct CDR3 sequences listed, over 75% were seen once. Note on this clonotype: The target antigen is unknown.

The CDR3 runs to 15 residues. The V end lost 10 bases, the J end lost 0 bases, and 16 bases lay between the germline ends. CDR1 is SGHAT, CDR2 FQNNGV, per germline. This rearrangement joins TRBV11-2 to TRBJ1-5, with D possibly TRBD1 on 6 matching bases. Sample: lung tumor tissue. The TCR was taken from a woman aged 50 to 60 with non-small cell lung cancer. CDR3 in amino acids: CANSAEGVSNQPQHF. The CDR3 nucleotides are TGTGCCAACAGTGCAGAGGGGGTTAGCAATCAGCCCCAGCATTTT.